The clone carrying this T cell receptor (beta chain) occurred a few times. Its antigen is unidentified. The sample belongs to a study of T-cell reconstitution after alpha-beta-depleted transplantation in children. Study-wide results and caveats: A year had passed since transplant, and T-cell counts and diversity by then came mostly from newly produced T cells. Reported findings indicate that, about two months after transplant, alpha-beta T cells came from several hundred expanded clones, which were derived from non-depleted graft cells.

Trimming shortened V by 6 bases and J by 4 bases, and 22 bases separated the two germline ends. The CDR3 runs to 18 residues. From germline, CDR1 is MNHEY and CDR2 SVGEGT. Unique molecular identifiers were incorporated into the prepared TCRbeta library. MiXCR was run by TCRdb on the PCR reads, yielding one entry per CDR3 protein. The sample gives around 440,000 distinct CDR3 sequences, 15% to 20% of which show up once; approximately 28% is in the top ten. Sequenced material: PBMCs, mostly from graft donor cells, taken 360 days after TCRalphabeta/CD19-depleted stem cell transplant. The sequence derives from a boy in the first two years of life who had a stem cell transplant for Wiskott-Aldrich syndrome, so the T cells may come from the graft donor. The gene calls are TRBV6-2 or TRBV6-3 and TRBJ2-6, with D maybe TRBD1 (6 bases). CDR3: CASRVPGTPTTGANVLTF. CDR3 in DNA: TGTGCCAGCAGAGTACCCGGGACACCGACCACCGGGGCCAACGTCCTGACTTTC.